This TCR beta chain came from a study of T cells in Graves' hyperthyroidism and ophthalmopathy. Study conclusions and caveats: The model identified upcoming ophthalmopathy a median about six months ahead of onset.

Uncontrolled infections, other autoimmune diseases, pregnancy or lactation led to exclusion of patients. Orbital computed tomography, thyroid ultrasound, serum thyroxine and TRAb, and clinical symptoms together informed the diagnoses. TCR beta CDR3 sequences were amplified from RNA transcripts. When the TCR CDR3 underwent first-round RT-PCR, the HTBI primer set was used. TCRdb processed the multiplex PCR reads anew with MiXCR; each CDR3 protein has one entry. Of about 570,000 distinct CDR3 sequences listed, 46% were seen once; the top ten hold around 19%. Details on this clonotype: The antigen remains undetermined.

The CDR3 covers 14 residues. CDR1 is SNHLY and CDR2 is FYNNEI in the germline V gene. The V end was cut by 8 bases, the J end by 4 bases, with 17 bases between. Sequencing was carried out using peripheral blood or thyroid tissue (not recorded which). The V call is TRBV2, the J call TRBJ1-1, with D possibly being TRBD1 (5 bases). The sequence derives from an adult woman with Graves' disease, either hyperthyroidism or ophthalmopathy (not recorded which). This chain's CDR3 is CASWGIGEATEAFF. Written as DNA, the CDR3 is TGTGCCAGCTGGGGGATTGGGGAGGCCACTGAAGCTTTCTTT.